The source of this T cell receptor beta chain is a study of blood T cell repertoires in COVID-19. In its sample, this clone was seen once. V shed 3 bases and J 7 bases; nucleotides not matched to a gene: 3. This CDR3 is 14 amino acids long. Germline V gene sequence: CDR1 SGHTA, CDR2 FQGTGA. Here immunoSEQ multiplex PCR was the method, and the copy in TCRdb shows in-frame clones only, minus some. The sample holds 100,000 or so clones, approximately 93% seen once. Sample: peripheral blood. The receptor comes from a man aged 55 to 70 with acute or convalescent COVID-19. The chain joins TRBV7-3 to TRBJ1-5; 10 bases map to TRBD1. The CDR3 spells CASSLTGGGQPQHF. As DNA, the CDR3 is TGTGCCAGCAGCTTGACAGGGGGCGGCCAGCCCCAGCATTTT. Drawing the rest from reference TRBV7-3 and TRBJ1-5, the complete variable domain is GAGVSQTPSNKVTEKGKYVELRCDPISGHTALYWYRQSLGQGPEFLIYFQGTGAADDSGLPNDRFFAVRPEGSVSTLKIQRTERGDSAVYLCASSLTGGGQPQHFGDGTRLSIL.